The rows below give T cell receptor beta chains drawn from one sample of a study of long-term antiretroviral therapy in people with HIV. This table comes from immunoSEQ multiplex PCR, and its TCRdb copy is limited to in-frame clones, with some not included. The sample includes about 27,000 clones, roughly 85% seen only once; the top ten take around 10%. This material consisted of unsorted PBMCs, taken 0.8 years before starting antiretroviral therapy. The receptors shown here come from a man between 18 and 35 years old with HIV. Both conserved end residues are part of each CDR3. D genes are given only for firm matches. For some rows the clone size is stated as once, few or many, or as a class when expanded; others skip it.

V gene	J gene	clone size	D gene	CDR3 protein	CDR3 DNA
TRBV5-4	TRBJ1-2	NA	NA	CASSSPVGGHGYTF	TGTGCCAGCAGCTCGCCTGTAGGGGGTCATGGCTACACCTTC
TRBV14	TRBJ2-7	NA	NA	CASSQDVGGLVYF	TGTGCCAGCAGCCAAGATGTGGGGGGCTTGGTATACTTC
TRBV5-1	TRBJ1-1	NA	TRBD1	CASSWGQGGANTEAFF	TGCGCCAGCAGCTGGGGACAGGGAGGTGCGAACACTGAAGCTTTCTTT
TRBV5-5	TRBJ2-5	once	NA	CASSLAWEAGKETQYF	TGTGCCAGCAGCTTGGCCTGGGAAGCAGGGAAAGAGACCCAGTACTTC
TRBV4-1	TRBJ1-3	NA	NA	CASSPGQRSGNTIYF	TGCGCCAGCAGCCCCGGGCAACGCTCTGGAAACACCATATATTTT
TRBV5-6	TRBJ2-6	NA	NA	CASSLWGPTGANVLTF	TGTGCCAGCAGCTTGTGGGGCCCTACTGGGGCCAACGTCCTGACTTTC
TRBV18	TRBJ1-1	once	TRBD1	CASSRPTGGLNTEAFF	TGTGCCAGCTCCCGCCCCACAGGGGGACTGAACACTGAAGCTTTCTTT
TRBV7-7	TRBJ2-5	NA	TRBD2	CASSRGGQGKETQYF	TGTGCTAGCAGCCGGGGGGGCCAAGGAAAAGAGACCCAGTACTTC
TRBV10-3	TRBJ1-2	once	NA	CAITLDRAYGYTF	TGTGCCATCACTCTGGACAGAGCCTATGGCTACACCTTC
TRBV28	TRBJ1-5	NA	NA	CASSGPSSNQPQHF	TGTGCCAGCAGTGGACCCAGTAGCAATCAGCCCCAGCATTTT
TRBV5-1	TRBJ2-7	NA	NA	CASNEQGLSSYEQYF	TGCGCCAGTAATGAACAGGGCCTGAGCTCCTACGAGCAGTACTTC
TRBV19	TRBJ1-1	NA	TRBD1	CASSIGQTGGSEAFF	TGTGCCAGTAGTATAGGCCAAACAGGGGGAAGTGAAGCTTTCTTT
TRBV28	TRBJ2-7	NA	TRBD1	CASTDGTGTYEQYF	TGTGCCAGCACCGACGGGACAGGGACCTACGAGCAGTACTTC
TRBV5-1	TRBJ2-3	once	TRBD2	CASSASGSADTQYF	TGCGCCAGCAGCGCGAGCGGGAGTGCAGATACGCAGTATTTT
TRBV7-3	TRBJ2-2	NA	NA	CASSGGRGELFF	TGTGCCAGCAGCGGGGGGCGCGGGGAGCTGTTTTTT
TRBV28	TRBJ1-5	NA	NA	CASTYAGGGNQPQHF	TGTGCCAGCACTTACGCCGGTGGGGGCAATCAGCCCCAGCATTTT
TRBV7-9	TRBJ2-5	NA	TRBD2	CASRQGLDQETQYF	TGTGCCAGCAGACAGGGACTAGACCAAGAGACCCAGTACTTC
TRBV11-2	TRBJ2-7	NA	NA	CASSPISGRHEQYF	TGTGCCAGCAGCCCGATCTCGGGGCGCCACGAGCAGTACTTC
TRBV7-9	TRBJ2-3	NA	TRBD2	CASSFGGETDTQYF	TGTGCCAGCAGCTTCGGGGGGGAGACAGATACGCAGTATTTT
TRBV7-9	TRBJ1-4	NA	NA	CASSTGMGEKLFF	TGTGCCAGCAGCACAGGGATGGGCGAAAAACTGTTTTTT
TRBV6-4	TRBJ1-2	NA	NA	CASSDRAGYGGYTF	TGTGCCAGCAGTGACAGGGCAGGGTACGGTGGCTACACCTTC
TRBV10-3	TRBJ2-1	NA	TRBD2	CAISESKGLAVYNEQFF	TGTGCCATCAGTGAGTCTAAGGGGCTAGCGGTCTACAATGAGCAGTTCTTC
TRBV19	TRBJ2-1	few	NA	CASSIRAGNSYNEQFF	TGTGCCAGTAGTATCCGGGCAGGGAACTCCTACAATGAGCAGTTCTTC
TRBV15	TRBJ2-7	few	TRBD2	CATSRAGGVPIAGGYYEQYF	TGTGCCACCAGCAGAGCGGGGGGGGTCCCCATAGCGGGGGGATACTACGAGCAGTACTTC
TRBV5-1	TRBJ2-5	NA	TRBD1	CASSLGQGIETQYF	TGCGCCAGCAGCTTGGGACAGGGGATAGAGACCCAGTACTTC
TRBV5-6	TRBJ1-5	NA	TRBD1	CASSFATGNQPQHF	TGTGCCAGCAGCTTCGCGACAGGGAATCAGCCCCAGCATTTT
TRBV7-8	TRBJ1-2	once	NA	CASSARDSNYGYTF	TGTGCCAGCAGCGCCCGGGATTCTAACTATGGCTACACCTTC
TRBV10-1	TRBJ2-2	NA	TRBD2	CASSELAGTGELFF	TGCGCCAGCAGTGAACTAGCGGGCACCGGGGAGCTGTTTTTT
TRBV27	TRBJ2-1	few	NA	CASSPDQYNEQFF	TGTGCCAGCAGCCCTGACCAGTACAATGAGCAGTTCTTC
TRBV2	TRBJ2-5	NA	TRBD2	CASSQIAGTSGVETQYF	TGTGCCAGCAGCCAGATAGCCGGGACTAGCGGGGTAGAGACCCAGTACTTC
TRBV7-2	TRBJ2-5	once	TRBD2	CASSSLAGGEETQYF	TGTGCCAGCAGCTCCCTAGCGGGAGGGGAGGAGACCCAGTACTTC
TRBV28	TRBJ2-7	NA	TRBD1	CASSLVDRGSYEQYF	TGTGCCAGCAGTTTAGTGGACAGGGGCTCCTACGAGCAGTACTTC
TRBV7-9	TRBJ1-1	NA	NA	CASSMDIQNTEAFF	TGTGCCAGCAGCATGGACATTCAGAACACTGAAGCTTTCTTT
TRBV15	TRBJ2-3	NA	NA	CATSSFDLNPFKQYF	TGTGCCACCAGCAGTTTCGACTTGAACCCGTTCAAGCAGTATTTT
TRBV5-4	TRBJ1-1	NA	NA	CASSLRGGTEAFF	TGTGCCAGCAGCTTGAGGGGAGGCACTGAAGCTTTCTTT
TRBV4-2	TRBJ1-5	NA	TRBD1	CASSQATGGNQPQHF	TGTGCCAGCAGCCAAGCTACAGGGGGAAATCAGCCCCAGCATTTT
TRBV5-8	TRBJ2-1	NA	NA	CASSRNGYEQFF	TGTGCCAGCAGCAGGAACGGGTATGAGCAGTTCTTC
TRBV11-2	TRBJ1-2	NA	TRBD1	CASSARQGLGYGYTF	TGTGCCAGCAGCGCCCGACAGGGATTGGGCTATGGCTACACCTTC
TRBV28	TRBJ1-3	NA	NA	CASSRSGQPRSGNTIYF	TGTGCCAGCAGCCGATCCGGACAGCCCCGCTCTGGAAACACCATATATTTT
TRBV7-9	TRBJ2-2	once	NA	CASSLNRETNTGELFF	TGTGCCAGCAGCTTAAACAGGGAGACGAACACCGGGGAGCTGTTTTTT
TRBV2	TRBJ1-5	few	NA	CASSGQGGRDQPQHF	TGTGCCAGCAGTGGTCAAGGGGGTAGGGATCAGCCCCAGCATTTT
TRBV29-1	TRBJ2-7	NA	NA	CSTQRPPGKGEQYF	TGCAGCACCCAGAGGCCACCGGGGAAGGGCGAGCAGTACTTC
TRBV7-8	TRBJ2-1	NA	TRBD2	CASSPRAISGGPYNEQFF	TGTGCCAGCAGCCCACGCGCGATTTCGGGGGGGCCGTACAATGAGCAGTTCTTC
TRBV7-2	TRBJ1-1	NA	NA	CASSPGTRRPEAFF	TGTGCCAGCAGCCCGGGGACACGGCGGCCTGAAGCTTTCTTT
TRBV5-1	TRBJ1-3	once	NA	CASSEPPSGNTIYF	TGCGCCAGCAGCGAGCCCCCCTCTGGAAACACCATATATTTT
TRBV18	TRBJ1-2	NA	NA	CASSESSPYGYTF	TGTGCCAGCTCAGAGTCCAGTCCCTATGGCTACACCTTC
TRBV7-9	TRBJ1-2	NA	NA	CASSLNWGYTF	TGTGCCAGCAGCTTAAATTGGGGCTACACCTTC
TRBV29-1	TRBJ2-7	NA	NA	CSALGQGLYEQYF	TGCAGCGCTTTGGGGCAGGGGTTGTACGAGCAGTACTTC
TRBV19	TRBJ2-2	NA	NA	CASSMWSYTGELFF	TGTGCCAGTAGTATGTGGTCATACACCGGGGAGCTGTTTTTT
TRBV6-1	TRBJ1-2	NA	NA	CASSEQGIYGYTF	TGTGCCAGCAGTGAACAGGGGATCTATGGCTACACCTTC
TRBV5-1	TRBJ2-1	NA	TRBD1	CASSLLGTGGRNEQFF	TGCGCCAGCAGCTTGTTGGGGACAGGGGGTAGGAACGAGCAGTTCTTC
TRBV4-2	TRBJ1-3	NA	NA	CASSQDTGSGNTIYF	TGTGCCAGCAGCCAAGATACGGGTTCCGGAAACACCATATATTTT
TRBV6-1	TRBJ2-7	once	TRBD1	CASSVQGQGPLEQYF	TGTGCCAGCAGTGTACAGGGACAGGGGCCGTTGGAGCAGTACTTC
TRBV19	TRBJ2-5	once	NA	CASGRAYQETQYF	TGTGCCAGTGGCAGGGCGTACCAAGAGACCCAGTACTTC
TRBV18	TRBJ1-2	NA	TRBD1	CASSPTGTGVGNGYTF	TGTGCCAGCTCACCCACCGGGACAGGGGTCGGGAATGGCTACACCTTC
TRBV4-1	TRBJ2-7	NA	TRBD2	CASSRSSGGNYEQYF	TGCGCCAGCAGCCGATCTAGCGGGGGGAACTACGAGCAGTACTTC
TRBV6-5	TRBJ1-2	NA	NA	CASSYTGTYGYTF	TGTGCCAGCAGTTACACAGGGACCTATGGCTACACCTTC
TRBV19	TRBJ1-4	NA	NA	CASKKGATNEKLFF	TGTGCCAGTAAAAAGGGGGCAACTAATGAAAAACTGTTTTTT
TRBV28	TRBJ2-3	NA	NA	CASSFPSEVRTDTQYF	TGTGCCAGCAGTTTCCCCTCCGAGGTCCGCACAGATACGCAGTATTTT
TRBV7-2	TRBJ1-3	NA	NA	CASSFSSSGNTIYF	TGTGCCAGCAGCTTTTCATCCTCTGGAAACACCATATATTTT